This is a list of T cell receptor beta chains from one sample in a study of T cell responses to AZD1222 COVID-19 vaccine. Assay used: immunoSEQ multiplex PCR; TCRdb lists only in-frame clones, some missing. The profile covers roughly 120,000 clones, with around 92% appearing a single time and about 8% taken by the ten largest. The sample consisted of peripheral blood, taken 28 days after the second AZD1222 dose. These receptors were taken from an adult who received the AZD1222 COVID-19 vaccine. CDR3s leave out the opening cysteine and the closing phenylalanine or tryptophan. Clone size is shown for a subset of rows, as once, few, many or a class of expanded clone.

J,V,size,CDR3
TRBJ1-2,TRBV20-1,few,SASRQGLSFYYGYT
TRBJ1-5,TRBV15,.,ATSRSGGEVEPQH
TRBJ1-1,TRBV5-6,.,ASSGGLLMNTEAF
TRBJ2-2,TRBV4-1,.,ASSQEGIRTGELF
TRBJ1-4,TRBV7-9,.,ASSLAGQDEKLF
TRBJ2-7,TRBV5-1,.,ASSLVSGTGAYEQY
TRBJ2-5,TRBV5-1,.,ASSLSDQETQY
TRBJ2-4,TRBV4-2,.,ASSQEEGLASKNIQY
TRBJ2-2,TRBV19,.,ATNPGRYTGELF
TRBJ2-1,TRBV28,.,ASSPYSGGSYNEQF
TRBJ2-5,TRBV7-9,.,ASSTTGEETQY
TRBJ1-1,TRBV18,.,ASSPAGTEAF
TRBJ2-7,TRBV5-1,.,ASSDSYEQY